The next 22 T cell receptor beta chains were all read from a single sample in a study of cytomegalovirus exposure and HLA in healthy donors. Clones were read by immunoSEQ multiplex PCR, and TCRdb kept only the in-frame ones, dropping some. The table includes 82,000 or so clones, approximately 95% detected once. The specimen sequenced was PBMCs. These receptors were taken from a woman aged 18-29 years in good health and CMV-seronegative.

The chain combines TRBV4-1 with TRBJ2-1; TRBD2 matches 11 bases. Germline lookup yields CDR1 MGHRA and CDR2 YSYEKL. Trimming cost V 4 bases and J 12 bases; bases outside gene matches: 8. This CDR3 region has 14 residues. CDR3 sequence reads: CASSRLAGTGRQFF. The DNA for the CDR3 is TGCGCCAGCAGCCGACTAGCGGGAACCGGGAGGCAGTTCTTC.

This chain links TRBV7-6 with TRBJ2-5, with 12 bases that match TRBD2. Germline CDR1 SGHVS, CDR2 FNYEAQ. The length of the CDR3 is 17 residues. Unmatched junction bases numbered 7, after V lost 0 bases and J lost 5 bases. CDR3: CASSLALAGGPVETQYF. Written as DNA, the CDR3 is TGTGCCAGCAGCTTAGCCCTAGCGGGGGGGCCAGTGGAGACCCAGTACTTC. Full variable domain (outside the CDR3, taken from reference TRBV7-6 and TRBJ2-5): GAGVSQSPRYKVTKRGQDVALRCDPISGHVSLYWYRQALGQGPEFLTYFNYEAQQDKSGLPNDRFSAERPEGSISTLTIQRTEQRDSAMYRCASSLALAGGPVETQYFGPGTRLLVL.

The chain has TRBV4-3 and TRBJ2-1, with D tentatively TRBD1 (5 bases). The CDR3 loop spans 11 amino acids. CDR1 is LGHNA and CDR2 is YSLEER in the germline V gene. The ends were cut back, 5 bases at V and 10 bases at J, with 9 bases in the middle. CDR3 sequence: CASSKRGEQFF. The CDR3 DNA sequence: TGCGCCAGCAGCAAAAGGGGCGAGCAGTTCTTC.

This chain links TRBV19 with TRBJ1-1, with D hard to call. CDR1 and CDR2 from the germline V gene are LNHDA and SQIVND (reference sequence). V lost 8 bases, J lost 4 bases, and 11 bases lay in between. The CDR3 is made up of 12 amino acids. CDR3 amino acids: CASGPRGTEAFF. CDR3 in DNA: TGTGCCAGTGGCCCGCGAGGCACTGAAGCTTTCTTT.

The rearrangement links TRBV5-4 to TRBJ2-7; TRBD2 matches at 8 bases. V lost 2 bases, J lost 6 bases, and 4 bases stayed unmatched. The germline V gene encodes CDR1 SGHNT and CDR2 YYREEE (reference sequence). This CDR3 spans 13 amino acids. CDR3 sequence reads: CASSFGTSPEQYF. DNA for the CDR3: TGTGCCAGCAGCTTTGGGACTAGTCCCGAGCAGTACTTC.

The chain uses TRBV7-2 and TRBJ2-7; TRBD2 matches 11 bases. The germline CDR1 and CDR2 sequences are SGHTA and FQGNSA. The V gene end was trimmed by 6 bases and the J gene end by 4 bases; junction bases not matched to a gene: 11. The CDR3 has 16 residues. The CDR3, as DNA: TGTGCCAGCAGTAAGGGCGGGACTAGCGGAAAATACGAGCAGTACTTC. Amino acids: CASSKGGTSGKYEQYF. Looking up the rest from reference TRBV7-2 and TRBJ2-7 gives the full variable domain: GAGVSQSPSNKVTEKGKDVELRCDPISGHTALYWYRQSLGQGLEFLIYFQGNSAPDKSGLPSDRFSAERTGGSVSTLTIQRTQQEDSAVYLCASSKGGTSGKYEQYFGPGTRLTVT.

The chain uses TRBV18 and TRBJ2-1; D unclear. With 6 bases removed from V and 7 bases from J, the gap between germline ends came to 16 bases. Germline loops: CDR1 KGHSH, CDR2 LQKENI. The CDR3 consists of 14 residues. This CDR3 reads CASSPPTSWNEQFF. The CDR3 DNA is TGTGCCAGCTCGCCCCCTACCTCCTGGAATGAGCAGTTCTTC. Full variable domain (remainder filled in from reference TRBV18 and TRBJ2-1): NAGVMQNPRHLVRRRGQEARLRCSPMKGHSHVYWYRQLPEEGLKFMVYLQKENIIDESGMPKERFSAEFPKEGPSILRIQQVVRGDSAAYFCASSPPTSWNEQFFGPGTRLTVL.

The chain combines TRBV6-1 with TRBJ2-7; 8 bases line up with TRBD1. CDR3 length: 15 amino acids. Germline V gene lookup returns CDR1 MNHNS and CDR2 SASEGT. After removal of 6 bases from V and 7 bases from J, the junction contained 14 bases not matched to a gene. The CDR3 reads CASSALRTGLGEQYF. The CDR3 DNA reads TGTGCCAGCAGCGCCCTCAGGACAGGGCTCGGAGAGCAGTACTTC.

The chain employs TRBV4-3 and TRBJ2-1; D gene ambiguous. Trimming shortened V by 1 base and J by 2 bases, and 3 bases separated the two germline ends. The CDR3 contains 13 residues. Per germline, CDR1 LGHNA and CDR2 YSLEER. The CDR3, as DNA: TGCGCCAGCAGCCAAGGAGCCTACAATGAGCAGTTCTTC. It specifies CASSQGAYNEQFF.

This chain uses TRBV6-5 with TRBJ2-7, with 9 bases matching TRBD1. J lost 0 bases, V lost 4 bases, and 4 bases had no gene match. The CDR3 spans 15 residues. Germline V gene data show CDR1 as MNHEY and CDR2 as SVGAGI. This CDR3 reads CASSLDRGPSYEQYF. The CDR3 nucleotides are TGTGCCAGCAGTTTGGACAGGGGCCCCTCCTACGAGCAGTACTTC.

This sequence joins TRBV2 and TRBJ2-7, with D possibly TRBD2 on 5 matching bases. V was trimmed by 4 bases and J by 3 bases, leaving 7 bases between them. The germline CDR1 and CDR2 sequences are SNHLY and FYNNEI. The CDR3 is 12 amino acids. The CDR3 here is CASSVAGYEQYF. The DNA of the CDR3 is TGTGCCAGCAGTGTTGCGGGCTACGAGCAGTACTTC.

This rearrangement joins TRBV19 to TRBJ2-1; 13 bases line up with TRBD2. V was clipped by 4 bases and J by 2 bases; unmatched bases: 2. Germline values: CDR1 LNHDA, CDR2 SQIVND (reference sequence). This CDR3 spans 16 amino acids. The CDR3 loop is CASSRTSGSTYNEQFF. CDR3 DNA: TGTGCCAGTAGTAGGACTAGCGGGAGCACCTACAATGAGCAGTTCTTC.

The chain combines TRBV5-1 with TRBJ1-5; 7 bases are a match to TRBD1. Germline V gene sequence: CDR1 SGHRS, CDR2 YFSETQ. V dropped 0 bases and J dropped 1; count of bases not matched to a gene: 4. CDR3 size: 16 residues. CDR3 coding DNA: TGCGCCAGCAGCTTGGATTACAGGGGAAGCAATCAGCCCCAGCATTTT. Encoded protein: CASSLDYRGSNQPQHF.

The V and J genes are TRBV7-9 and TRBJ1-1; D may be TRBD1 (5 bases). This CDR3 is built from 14 residues. CDR1 and CDR2 (germline): SEHNR, FQNEAQ (reference sequence). V was shortened by 0 bases and J by 4 bases, with 9 bases between the two germline ends. The CDR3 coding sequence is TGTGCCAGCAGCTTAGCGGGGAGGGGCACTGAAGCTTTCTTT. This sequence encodes CASSLAGRGTEAFF.

This clone was seen only once. This rearrangement joins TRBV5-1 to TRBJ1-1; 8 bases line up with TRBD1. The CDR3 spans 15 residues. With 6 bases clipped from V and 0 bases from J, the junction kept 7 bases outside the gene matches. Germline V gene lookup returns CDR1 SGHRS and CDR2 YFSETQ. The CDR3 sequence is CASTGTGNLNTEAFF. CDR3 DNA sequence: TGCGCCAGCACCGGGACAGGAAACCTGAACACTGAAGCTTTCTTT.

The chain employs TRBV6-5 and TRBJ1-1, with 7 bases lining up with TRBD1. Germline V gene data show CDR1 as MNHEY and CDR2 as SVGAGI. Trimming at V came to 2 bases and at J to 5 bases, leaving 8 bases not matched to a gene. The CDR3 totals 15 residues. The CDR3 DNA reads TGTGCCAGCAGTTACACGACAGGGCCGGTAACTGAAGCTTTCTTT. Its protein is CASSYTTGPVTEAFF.

J is TRBJ2-1 and V is TRBV7-9, with 14 bases lining up with TRBD2. The CDR3 is 19 residues long. Germline values: CDR1 SEHNR, CDR2 FQNEAQ (reference sequence). Trimming took 5 bases from V and 3 from J; bases not matched to a gene: 12. The chain's CDR3 is CASSGPGLAGVGLYNEQFF. The CDR3 DNA sequence: TGTGCCAGCAGCGGACCGGGACTAGCGGGAGTTGGGCTCTACAATGAGCAGTTCTTC.

V gene TRBV9 combines with J gene TRBJ1-6, with 7 nucleotides matching TRBD1. J gave up 8 bases and V 0 bases, and 5 bases lay outside the gene matches. Germline values: CDR1 SGDLS, CDR2 YYNGEE. The length of the CDR3 is 15 residues. CDR3 in amino acids: CASSVDNRGDSPLHF. In DNA, the CDR3 is TGTGCCAGCAGCGTAGACAACAGGGGAGATTCACCCCTCCACTTT.

This chain uses TRBV7-2 with TRBJ2-1, with 11 positions matching TRBD1. CDR3 length: 16 amino acids. The trim removed 4 bases at V and 8 bases at J, leaving 10 bases unmatched. Per the germline V gene, CDR1 is SGHTA and CDR2 is FQGNSA. CDR3 sequence (DNA): TGTGCCAGCAGCTCACTCGGACAGGGGGCTGTGGATGAGCAGTTCTTC. It is translated as CASSSLGQGAVDEQFF.

The rearrangement uses TRBV5-6 and TRBJ2-7, with 10 positions matching TRBD2. Germline CDR1 and CDR2: SGHDT and YYEEEE. J lost 7 bases, V lost 0 bases, and 13 bases had no gene match. The length of the CDR3 is 17 residues. Here the CDR3 reads CASSLVLAGPSAVEQYF. The DNA of the CDR3 is TGTGCCAGCAGCTTGGTACTAGCGGGACCTTCCGCGGTGGAGCAGTACTTC.

The chain joins TRBV30 to TRBJ1-1; the match to TRBD1 covers 8 bases. Germline loops: CDR1 GTSNPN, CDR2 SVGIG (reference sequence). This CDR3 is 17 amino acids long. The trim removed 3 bases at V and 0 bases at J, leaving 12 bases unmatched. CDR3 region: CAWSDWTGTGMNTEAFF. CDR3 nucleotide sequence: TGTGCCTGGAGCGACTGGACAGGGACGGGAATGAACACTGAAGCTTTCTTT.

V and J are TRBV29-1 and TRBJ1-6; D is perhaps TRBD1 (5 bases). The CDR3 has 14 amino acids. V was pared by 7 bases and J by 8 bases, with 18 bases between. The germline V gene encodes CDR1 SQVTM and CDR2 ANQGSEA. The CDR3 DNA sequence: TGCAGCGCCCGGGGGAGCCTACCGGATTCACCCCTCCACTTT. It translates to CSARGSLPDSPLHF.